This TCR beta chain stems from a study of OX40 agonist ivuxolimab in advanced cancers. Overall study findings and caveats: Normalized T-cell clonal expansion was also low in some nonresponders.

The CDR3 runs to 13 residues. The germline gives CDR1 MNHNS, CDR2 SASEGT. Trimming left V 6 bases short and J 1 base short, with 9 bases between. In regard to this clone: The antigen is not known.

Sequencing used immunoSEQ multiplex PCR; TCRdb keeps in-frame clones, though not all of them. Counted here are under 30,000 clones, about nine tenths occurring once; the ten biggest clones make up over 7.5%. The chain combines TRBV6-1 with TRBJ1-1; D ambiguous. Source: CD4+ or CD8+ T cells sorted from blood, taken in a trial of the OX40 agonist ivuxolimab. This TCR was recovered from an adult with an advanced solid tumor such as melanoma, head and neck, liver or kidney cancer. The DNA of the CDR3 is TGTGCCAGCAGGCCCGCAGGGAACACTGAAGCTTTCTTT. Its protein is CASRPAGNTEAFF.